The T cell receptor beta chain described here comes from a study of OX40 agonist ivuxolimab in advanced cancers. On the study more broadly: Every 2 weeks, patients got intravenous ivuxolimab at one of six dose levels (0.01-10 mg/kg). Males comprised roughly four fifths of the group, whose mean age was approximately 60 years (range 23 to 79). In three patients, partial responses were observed, one with hepatocellular carcinoma and two with cutaneous melanoma.

Sampled blood was obtained at baseline, cycle 4 day 1, and cycle 7 day 1. TCRdb's copy holds only in-frame clones and misses some; the assay was immunoSEQ multiplex PCR. Among more than 75,000 clones, about 91% were seen once, and the ten largest hold approximately 0.38%. Trimming took 6 bases from V and 4 from J, leaving 19 bases between them. The CDR3 spans 17 residues. Germline loops: CDR1 SGHNT, CDR2 YENEEA. V gene TRBV11-3 combines with J gene TRBJ2-6, with a tentative D call TRBD1 (5 bases). The sample was CD4+ or CD8+ T cells sorted from blood, taken in a trial of the OX40 agonist ivuxolimab. The TCR sequence derives from an adult with an advanced solid tumor such as melanoma, head and neck, liver or kidney cancer. CDR3 amino acids: CASSPRGVGVGANVLTF. CDR3 bases: TGTGCCAGCAGTCCACGTGGTGTAGGGGTAGGGGCCAACGTCCTGACTTTC.